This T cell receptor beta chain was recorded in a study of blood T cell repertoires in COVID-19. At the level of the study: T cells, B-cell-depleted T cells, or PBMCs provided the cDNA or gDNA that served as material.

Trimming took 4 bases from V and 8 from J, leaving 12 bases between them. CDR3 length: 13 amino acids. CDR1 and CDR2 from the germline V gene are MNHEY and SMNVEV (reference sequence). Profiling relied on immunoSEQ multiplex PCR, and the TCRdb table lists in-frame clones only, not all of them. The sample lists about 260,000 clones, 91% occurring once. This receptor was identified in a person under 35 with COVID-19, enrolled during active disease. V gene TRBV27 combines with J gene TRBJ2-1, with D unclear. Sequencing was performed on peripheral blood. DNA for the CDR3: TGTGCCAGCAGTTCCCTCTTGAGCGATGAGCAGTTCTTC. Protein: CASSSLLSDEQFF.